These 2 T cell receptor beta chains were sequenced from one sample in a study of cytomegalovirus exposure and HLA in healthy donors. In the PCR, 60 Vbeta and 13 Jbeta primers were used. The method was immunoSEQ multiplex PCR; TCRdb's version includes in-frame clones alone and lacks a portion of them. The sample records about 120,000 clones, 7% to 9.5% being singletons. Sequencing used PBMCs. These receptor sequences come from a woman aged 40 to 49 in good health and CMV-seropositive.

This clone was counted only a few times. J is TRBJ2-7 and V is TRBV5-1; TRBD2 matches 9 bases. Germline V CDR1 and CDR2: SGHRS, YFSETQ. V shed 0 bases and J 6 bases; nucleotides not matched to a gene: 7. This CDR3 is built from 15 residues. Written as DNA, the CDR3 is TGCGCCAGCAGCTTGGATCCGGCGGGGGGGAGCGAGCAGTACTTC. Protein: CASSLDPAGGSEQYF.

The chain links TRBV6-6 to TRBJ2-7, with 9 positions matching TRBD1. The CDR3 totals 15 residues. Trimming at V came to 2 bases and at J to 3 bases, leaving 5 bases not matched to a gene. The germline V gene has CDR1 MNHNY and CDR2 SVGAGI (reference sequence). The CDR3 is CASSYPGQGHYEQYF. CDR3 nucleotides: TGTGCCAGCAGTTACCCGGGACAGGGTCACTACGAGCAGTACTTC.